This T cell receptor beta chain emerged from a study of T cells in Graves' hyperthyroidism and ophthalmopathy. Amplified TCR beta CDR3 regions derived from RNA transcripts. A set of HTBI primers served as the primers for a first-round RT-PCR of the TCR CDR3. One entry per CDR3 protein, called by TCRdb with MiXCR from the multiplex PCR reads. The sample includes 500,000 to 800,000 distinct CDR3 sequences, 45% seen only once; the top ten take under 8.5%. Uncontrolled infection, other autoimmune disease, pregnancy or lactation excluded patients. Clinical symptoms, serum thyroxine, TRAb, thyroid ultrasound and orbital computed tomography informed diagnoses. The source is an adult man with Graves' disease, either hyperthyroidism or ophthalmopathy (not recorded which). Specimen: peripheral blood or thyroid tissue (not recorded which).

The chain's CDR3 is CASSQVPRNTGTGGEKLFF. In nucleotides, the CDR3 is TGTGCCAGCAGCCAAGTCCCCAGGAACACCGGGACAGGGGGTGAAAAACTGTTTTTT. The J gene is TRBJ1-4, the V gene TRBV14; 11 nucleotides line up with TRBD1. V gave up 1 base and J gave up 7 bases; unmatched junction bases: 14. This CDR3 contains 19 residues. CDR1 SGHDN and CDR2 FVKESK come from the germline V gene.